This T cell receptor (beta chain) was identified during a study of blood T cell repertoires in COVID-19. Across the study: From the United States, Italy and Spain came samples of acute and convalescent COVID-19. T cells, B-cell-depleted T cells, or PBMCs supplied cDNA or gDNA.

Germline CDR1 is KGHSH and CDR2 is LQKENI. The CDR3 covers 16 residues. Between the trimmed V and J ends, which lost 3 bases and 3 bases, there was a span of 14 bases. As handled by the study authors: Cell counts per sample came from amplifying reference gene primers. Repertoires were generated with immunoSEQ multiplex PCR, while TCRdb's copy carries only in-frame clones and drops some. D and trimming come from the DNA, and the V and J calls and clone size come from that table. The sample consists of about 220,000 clones, about 84% of them appearing once. The sample consisted of peripheral blood. The rearrangement uses TRBV18 and TRBJ1-4; D is possibly TRBD1 (5 bases). The clonotype was recovered from a human donor in a cohort sampled during active COVID-19. The CDR3 sequence is CASSPDLGGANEKLFF. The CDR3 DNA is TGTGCCAGCTCACCCGATCTCGGGGGGGCTAATGAAAAACTGTTTTTT.